This section outlines one T cell receptor beta chain sequence together with its context. The entry originates in a study of CD8 T cells in Susac syndrome. Trimming left V 5 bases short and J 1 base short, with 13 bases between. The CDR3 runs to 15 residues. Random hexamers primed reverse transcription of about 0.45 to 1 ug RNA. Amplification of TCR beta CDR3 used immunoSEQ multiplex PCR across 54 Vbeta and 13 Jbeta. TCRdb reprocessed the immunoSEQ multiplex PCR reads via MiXCR and lists one record per CDR3 protein. The sample records roughly 120,000 distinct CDR3 sequences, approximately 94% being singletons.

The gene calls are TRBV12-3 or TRBV12-4 and TRBJ2-3; perhaps TRBD1 as D (6 bases). The source material was CD4+ T cells from PBMCs. The sequence was collected from a human donor with multiple sclerosis. The CDR3 DNA follows: TGTGCCAGCAGTCACTACAGGGCGGGCACAGATACGCAGTATTTT. It translates to CASSHYRAGTDTQYF.